The 31 T cell receptor beta chains listed next were all sequenced from one sample in a study of early T cells in non-severe SARS-CoV-2 infection. A single record per CDR3 protein comes from TCRdb applying MiXCR to the 5' RACE reads. This table holds tens of thousands of distinct CDR3 sequences, around 12% found once. This specimen was whole blood, taken at baseline. These receptor sequences come from an adult who was a healthcare worker with PCR-confirmed SARS-CoV-2 infection or an uninfected control (not recorded which).

This clonotype has only a few counts. This rearrangement joins TRBV5-5 to TRBJ2-3; 7 bases line up with TRBD2. The CDR3 consists of 14 residues. Trimming took 7 bases from V and 5 from J; bases not matched to a gene: 10. Germline CDR1 SGHKS, CDR2 YYEKEE (reference sequence). The CDR3 DNA reads as TGTGCCAGCGGGTGGGCGGGAGCGAAAGATACGCAGTATTTT. Protein sequence: CASGWAGAKDTQYF. Full variable domain (missing parts from reference TRBV5-5 and TRBJ2-3): DAGVTQSPTHLIKTRGQQVTLRCSPISGHKSVSWYQQVLGQGPQFIFQYYEKEERGRGNFPDRFSARQFPNYSSELNVNALLLGDSALYLCASGWAGAKDTQYFGPGTRLTVL.

The genes are TRBV5-4 and TRBJ1-1; 7 nucleotides agree with TRBD1. The CDR3 contains 15 residues. CDR1 is SGHNT and CDR2 is YYREEE in the germline V gene (reference sequence). With 0 bases clipped from V and 1 base from J, the junction kept 3 bases outside the gene matches. Here the CDR3 DNA reads TGTGCCAGCAGCTTGGAGGGACAGTGGAACACTGAAGCTTTCTTT. Translation gives CASSLEGQWNTEAFF.

This clonotype has a handful of counts. The chain has TRBV29-1 and TRBJ2-5, with D possibly being TRBD1 or TRBD2 (5 bases each). Trimming removed 8 bases from V and 4 bases from J, with 11 bases in between. Germline CDR1 reads SQVTM; CDR2 reads ANQGSEA. There are 11 residues in the CDR3. In nucleotides, the CDR3 is TGCAGCTATGAGGGACCAGAGACCCAGTACTTC. Protein sequence: CSYEGPETQYF.

This clonotype was counted a few times. The chain joins TRBV7-6 to TRBJ2-3, with 9 nucleotides matching TRBD1. The CDR3 covers 13 residues. J gave up 5 bases and V 4 bases, and 1 base lay outside the gene matches. Germline V CDR1 and CDR2: SGHVS, FNYEAQ. The chain's CDR3 is CASSSGQGDTQYF. The CDR3 nucleotides are TGTGCCAGCAGCTCGGGACAGGGAGATACGCAGTATTTT.

CDR3 residues: CASSLGAEQFF. The CDR3 DNA reads TGCGCCAGCAGCTTGGGGGCCGAGCAGTTCTTC. This chain links TRBV5-1 with TRBJ2-1, with D unclear. V was shortened by 0 bases and J by 10 bases, with 5 bases between the two germline ends. There are 11 residues in the CDR3. Per germline, CDR1 SGHRS and CDR2 YFSETQ.

This clonotype was found a few times. The chain has TRBV27 and TRBJ2-7, with no clear D. Per the germline V gene, CDR1 is MNHEY and CDR2 is SMNVEV (reference sequence). V was trimmed by 5 bases and J by 6 bases, leaving 14 bases between them. CDR3 length: 13 residues. CDR3 DNA: TGTGCCAGCAGTCTGCTGGGGTCCCCCGAGCAGTACTTC. Its translation: CASSLLGSPEQYF.

This clonotype was seen many times. The CDR3 sequence: CASSRTSGYEQYF. The CDR3 nucleotides read TGTGCCAGCAGTCGGACTAGCGGCTACGAGCAGTACTTC. The V gene is TRBV12-3 or TRBV12-4, the J gene TRBJ2-7; TRBD2 aligns across 10 bases. The CDR3 extends over 13 amino acids. The J segment lost 3 bases and the V segment lost 5 bases, leaving 1 base of the junction unmatched.

V usage is TRBV11-2 and J usage is TRBJ1-1; D is uncertain. The V end was cut by 0 bases, the J end by 0 bases, with 11 bases between. CDR3 length equals 16 residues. The germline V gene has CDR1 SGHAT and CDR2 FQNNGV. The CDR3 DNA reads as TGTGCCAGCAGCTTAGATCCTATCGTCATGAACACTGAAGCTTTCTTT. This encodes CASSLDPIVMNTEAFF.

The table lists this clonotype with many counts. The V call is TRBV27, the J call TRBJ2-2; possibly TRBD2 for D (6 bases). CDR3 length: 13 amino acids. The V and J ends lost 6 bases and 7 bases respectively, with 12 bases between them. Looked up from germline, CDR1 is MNHEY and CDR2 is SMNVEV (reference sequence). The CDR3 is CASSPGVYGELFF. In DNA form, the CDR3 reads TGTGCCAGCAGCCCGGGGGTTTACGGGGAGCTGTTTTTT.

This clonotype was picked up a small number of times. V and J are TRBV5-1 and TRBJ2-2; 8 nucleotides agree with TRBD1. The CDR3 is made up of 14 amino acids. V lost 2 bases, J lost 7 bases, and 4 bases stayed unmatched. Germline assignment: CDR1 SGHRS and CDR2 YFSETQ. CDR3 residues: CASSFRQGSGELFF. The CDR3 DNA sequence: TGCGCCAGCAGCTTTCGACAGGGGAGCGGGGAGCTGTTTTTT.

This chain uses TRBV28 with TRBJ2-7, with 7 positions matching TRBD2. The CDR3 is 14 amino acids. Germline loops: CDR1 MDHEN, CDR2 SYDVKM. V shed 5 bases and J 6 bases; nucleotides not matched to a gene: 10. CDR3 sequence: CASSASPTSAEQYF. The DNA of the CDR3 is TGTGCCAGCAGTGCATCACCTACTAGCGCCGAGCAGTACTTC.

This clonotype was seen a handful of times. The chain carries TRBV13 and TRBJ2-7; 7 positions agree with TRBD1. CDR3 length: 14 residues. V shed 3 bases, J shed 0 bases, and the junction held 2 bases outside the gene matches. Germline values: CDR1 PRHDT, CDR2 FYEKMQ (reference sequence). CDR3 residues: CASSFRDSSYEQYF. In nucleotides, the CDR3 is TGTGCCAGCAGCTTCCGGGACAGCTCCTACGAGCAGTACTTC.

This chain joins TRBV12-3 or TRBV12-4 and TRBJ2-4; no clear D gene. Between the trimmed V and J ends, which lost 1 base and 9 bases, there was a span of 4 bases. The CDR3 covers 11 residues. Written as DNA, the CDR3 is TGTGCCAGCAGTTTAGATGTCATTCAGTACTTC. Amino acid sequence: CASSLDVIQYF.

This clonotype was seen repeatedly, ten times or more. V is TRBV6-1 and J is TRBJ1-5, with 8 bases that match TRBD1. The CDR3 is 19 amino acids. J was trimmed by 0 bases and V by 5 bases; bases with no gene match: 15. Germline V gene sequence: CDR1 MNHNS, CDR2 SASEGT. The CDR3 region has the DNA TGTGCCAGCAGTCCGCGACAGGGGATAGCGGACAATAGCAATCAGCCCCAGCATTTT. Its protein product is CASSPRQGIADNSNQPQHF.

This clonotype was counted many times. This rearrangement joins TRBV4-3 to TRBJ2-2; 8 bases agree with TRBD1. The CDR3 consists of 15 residues. CDR1 LGHNA and CDR2 YSLEER come from the germline V gene. Trimming removed 3 bases from V and 6 bases from J; junction bases left unmatched: 6. The CDR3 protein is CASSHSDRGAGELFF. The DNA of the CDR3 is TGCGCCAGCAGCCATTCCGACAGGGGTGCCGGGGAGCTGTTTTTT.

The chain uses TRBV7-8 and TRBJ2-1; D remains ambiguous. Trimming took 2 bases from V and 5 from J, leaving 16 bases between them. There are 16 residues in the CDR3. The germline gives CDR1 SGHVS, CDR2 FQNEAQ. This CDR3 reads CASSLSLGRSHNEQFF. In DNA, the CDR3 is TGTGCCAGCAGCTTAAGCCTAGGACGTTCTCACAATGAGCAGTTCTTC.

CDR3 residues: CSASDGFNEKLFF. CDR3 bases: TGCAGTGCTAGTGACGGGTTTAATGAAAAACTGTTTTTT. The chain uses TRBV20-1 and TRBJ1-4; D ambiguous. V was clipped by 3 bases and J by 4 bases, with 9 bases between them. From germline, CDR1 is DFQATT and CDR2 SNEGSKA (reference sequence). The CDR3 is 13 residues long.

This clonotype was seen more than once but under ten times. The J gene is TRBJ1-3, the V gene TRBV2, with D unresolved. Germline CDR1 reads SNHLY; CDR2 reads FYNNEI. V lost 4 bases to trimming and J lost 5 bases, with 6 bases between them. The CDR3 is made up of 12 amino acids. DNA for the CDR3: TGTGCCAGCAGTGGTCAGAGAAACACCATATATTTT. This codes for CASSGQRNTIYF.

This clonotype has just a few counts. The rearrangement joins TRBV7-8 to TRBJ2-7; D is perhaps TRBD1 or TRBD2 (5 bases each). The CDR3 contains 15 residues. Trimming shortened V by 5 bases and J by 3 bases, and 17 bases separated the two germline ends. The germline V gene has CDR1 SGHVS and CDR2 FQNEAQ. CDR3 sequence reads: CASSARGPSDYEQYF. The CDR3 DNA reads as TGTGCCAGCAGCGCTCGGGGCCCTTCCGACTACGAGCAGTACTTC.

The table lists this clonotype with many counts. The rearrangement uses TRBV7-2 and TRBJ1-6, with D unresolved. The V and J ends lost 1 base and 0 bases respectively, with 10 bases between them. CDR3 size: 17 residues. The V gene's germline CDR1 is SGHTA and CDR2 FQGNSA. For the CDR3, the DNA is TGTGCCAGCAGCTTAGTCGTAGGGTTCTCCTATAATTCACCCCTCCACTTT. Residues: CASSLVVGFSYNSPLHF.

The sample holds many counts of this clonotype. The J gene is TRBJ2-4, the V gene TRBV6-1; D is possibly TRBD2 (8 bases). The CDR3 extends over 17 amino acids. Trimming took 11 bases from V and 9 from J, leaving 32 bases between them. Germline lookup yields CDR1 MNHNS and CDR2 SASEGT. The CDR3 region has the DNA TGTGCCTCCCGGGACAGCTTCTTAGCGGGGCCCCAGGGCATTCAGTACTTC. Translated: CASRDSFLAGPQGIQYF.

V usage is TRBV6-2 or TRBV6-3 and J usage is TRBJ2-7, with D maybe TRBD1 (6 bases). Trimming cost V 0 bases and J 5 bases, with 11 bases left between them. The CDR3 runs 14 residues. The germline CDR1 and CDR2 sequences are MNHEY and SVGEGT. The CDR3 bases are TGTGCCAGCAGTTACTCGGGGACACAAAACGAGCAGTACTTC. Amino acid sequence: CASSYSGTQNEQYF.

The sample holds a few counts of this clonotype. The J gene is TRBJ2-5, the V gene TRBV6-2 or TRBV6-3; 11 positions agree with TRBD2. The ends lost 4 bases at V and 1 base at J; junction bases unmatched: 11. The germline V gene has CDR1 MNHEY and CDR2 SVGEGT. This CDR3 spans 18 amino acids. The CDR3 loop is CASSSTSGTTLPQETQYF. For the CDR3, the DNA is TGTGCCAGCAGTTCGACTAGCGGGACCACCCTACCCCAAGAGACCCAGTACTTC.

This clonotype was detected a few times. The CDR3 does not close with the conserved phenylalanine or tryptophan, likely indicating a read error. This chain connects TRBV20-1 to TRBJ2-5; a weak D match, TRBD2 (6 bases). The CDR3 spans 15 residues. Germline V gene lookup returns CDR1 DFQATT and CDR2 SNEGSKA (reference sequence). The V gene lost 1 base and the J gene lost 1 base, with 13 bases spanning the gap. The DNA of the CDR3 is TGCAGTGCTAGAGCTAAAGCGGGCGGCCAAGAGACCCAGTACATC. Translating gives CSARAKAGGQETQYI.

V gene TRBV28 combines with J gene TRBJ2-7; D is undetermined. The V end lost 3 bases, the J end lost 1 base, and 4 bases lay between the germline ends. Germline V gives CDR1 MDHEN, CDR2 SYDVKM. This CDR3 is 12 amino acids long. The CDR3 coding sequence is TGTGCCAGCAGTTTGCAGTCCTACGAGCAGTACTTC. Its translation is CASSLQSYEQYF.

DNA for the CDR3: TGTGCCAGTAGGAAGGGCGGGGGCCCCTCCTACAATGAGCAGTTCTTC. It codes for CASRKGGGPSYNEQFF. The chain carries TRBV2 and TRBJ2-1; possible D gene TRBD2, 7 bases. V was trimmed by 9 bases and J by 0 bases, leaving 18 bases between them. The CDR3 sequence is 16 residues long. Germline CDR1 reads SNHLY; CDR2 reads FYNNEI.

The chain carries TRBV7-6 and TRBJ2-5; D gene ambiguous. The CDR3 has 17 amino acids. CDR1 is SGHVS, CDR2 FNYEAQ, per germline. The germline V and J ends were trimmed by 4 bases and 2 bases, with 20 bases remaining between them. In DNA, the CDR3 is TGTGCCAGCAGCTCCGGCCGGTCGGGCGCTCGGCAAGAGACCCAGTACTTC. Translation gives CASSSGRSGARQETQYF.

V usage is TRBV20-1 and J usage is TRBJ2-1, with TRBD1 as a possible D gene (5 bases). The CDR3 is made up of 15 amino acids. V was shortened by 0 bases and J by 2 bases, with 11 bases between the two germline ends. CDR1 and CDR2 (germline): DFQATT, SNEGSKA (reference sequence). The CDR3 DNA follows: TGCAGTGCTAGAGATCGACAGAATCCCTACAATGAGCAGTTCTTC. It is translated as CSARDRQNPYNEQFF.

The chain has TRBV29-1 and TRBJ1-1; D possibly corresponds to TRBD1 (6 bases). The germline CDR1 and CDR2 sequences are SQVTM and ANQGSEA. This CDR3 region has 13 residues. Trimming pared 6 bases from V and 5 bases from J, leaving 16 bases between. In DNA, the CDR3 is TGCAGCGTGGGGGAAGGGGGGAGGACTGAAGCTTTCTTT. Amino acid sequence: CSVGEGGRTEAFF. The entire variable domain, with the rest obtained from reference TRBV29-1 and TRBJ1-1, is as follows: SAVISQKPSRDICQRGTSLTIQCQVDSQVTMMFWYRQQPGQSLTLIATANQGSEATYESGFVIDKFPISRPNLTFSTLTVSNMSPEDSSIYLCSVGEGGRTEAFFGQGTRLTVV.

The V gene is TRBV7-2, the J gene TRBJ2-1; D is undetermined. This CDR3 spans 15 amino acids. Germline V gene lookup returns CDR1 SGHTA and CDR2 FQGNSA. Trimming left V 2 bases short and J 2 bases short, with 10 bases between. Here the CDR3 DNA reads TGTGCCAGCAGCTTAATGTGGGAAGCCTACAATGAGCAGTTCTTC. This sequence encodes CASSLMWEAYNEQFF.

This clonotype was detected a few times. The chain is built from TRBV11-2 and TRBJ2-5; D remains ambiguous. V gave up 2 bases and J gave up 5 bases, with 3 bases separating them. The CDR3 covers 11 residues. Germline CDR1 SGHAT, CDR2 FQNNGV. The DNA for the CDR3 is TGTGCCAGCAGCTTATGGGAGACCCAGTACTTC. The encoded protein is CASSLWETQYF.